A selection of T cell receptor beta chains follows, all from one sample in a study of CD8+ T cells in alopecia areata. Here immunoSEQ multiplex PCR was the method, and the copy in TCRdb shows in-frame clones only, minus some. The table has about 210,000 clones, about 58% seen once. The material was CD4+ T cells sorted from blood, obtained at week 4, from a patient treated with tofacitinib. These receptors originate from a human donor with alopecia areata. The CDR3 runs from the conserved cysteine through the conserved F or W. Each record gives: V gene, D gene, clone size, J gene, CDR3 DNA, CDR3 protein. A D gene is named only where the DNA matches it firmly. Size is stated for part of the rows, as once, few or many counts, or as a class when the clone is expanded.

v_call: TRBV11-3
d_call: .
clone_size: few
j_call: TRBJ2-2
cdr3_nt: TGTGCCAGCAGCTCCAGGGCGACCGGGGAGCTGTTTTTT
cdr3_aa: CASSSRATGELFF

v_call: TRBV29-1
d_call: TRBD2
clone_size: .
j_call: TRBJ2-1
cdr3_nt: TGCAGCGTTGGAAGATTAACTAGCGGGGAGGGGGAGCAGTTCTTC
cdr3_aa: CSVGRLTSGEGEQFF

v_call: TRBV5-6
d_call: .
clone_size: few
j_call: TRBJ1-1
cdr3_nt: TGTGCCAGCACCAAGGCGGGGCCCACTGAAGCTTTCTTT
cdr3_aa: CASTKAGPTEAFF

v_call: TRBV5-6
d_call: .
clone_size: .
j_call: TRBJ2-2
cdr3_nt: TGTGCCAGCAGCAGGGGGGACAGCCGGCCCGGGGAGCTGTTTTTT
cdr3_aa: CASSRGDSRPGELFF

v_call: TRBV5-4
d_call: .
clone_size: .
j_call: TRBJ2-1
cdr3_nt: TGTGCCAGCAGCTTGGTTGGGGGCACCTACAATGAGCAGTTCTTC
cdr3_aa: CASSLVGGTYNEQFF

v_call: TRBV15
d_call: .
clone_size: once
j_call: TRBJ1-4
cdr3_nt: TGTGCCACCAGCAGAGCGAGGGTGCGGGGTGGCGGGCTTAATGAAAAACTGTTTTTT
cdr3_aa: CATSRARVRGGGLNEKLFF

v_call: TRBV27
d_call: .
clone_size: .
j_call: TRBJ2-7
cdr3_nt: TGTGCCAGCAGTCCCCGAAGGCATGGAGAGCAGTACTTC
cdr3_aa: CASSPRRHGEQYF

v_call: TRBV30
d_call: .
clone_size: .
j_call: TRBJ1-5
cdr3_nt: TGTGCCTGGAGTGTAGGGCAGGGCCGGAATCAGCCCCAGCATTTT
cdr3_aa: CAWSVGQGRNQPQHF

v_call: TRBV5-6
d_call: .
clone_size: .
j_call: TRBJ2-3
cdr3_nt: TGTGCCAGCAGCTTCATAACGGGGACAGATACGCAGTATTTT
cdr3_aa: CASSFITGTDTQYF

v_call: TRBV6-6
d_call: .
clone_size: few
j_call: TRBJ1-3
cdr3_nt: TGTGCCAGCAGTTACTCAGGGGATGGAAACACCATATATTTT
cdr3_aa: CASSYSGDGNTIYF

v_call: TRBV4-3
d_call: .
clone_size: .
j_call: TRBJ2-5
cdr3_nt: TGCGCCAGCAGCCAAGATCGTGGGATGGAGACCCAGTACTTC
cdr3_aa: CASSQDRGMETQYF

v_call: TRBV5-1
d_call: .
clone_size: .
j_call: TRBJ2-7
cdr3_nt: TGCGCCAGCAGCCCCGCTGTAGGTCGAGGGGGCTCCTACGAGCAGTACTTC
cdr3_aa: CASSPAVGRGGSYEQYF

v_call: TRBV30
d_call: .
clone_size: .
j_call: TRBJ1-4
cdr3_nt: TGTGCCTGGAGTGGGGGCAGGGGAGCAACTAATGAAAAACTGTTTTTT
cdr3_aa: CAWSGGRGATNEKLFF

v_call: TRBV9
d_call: .
clone_size: once
j_call: TRBJ1-2
cdr3_nt: TGTGCCAGCAGCACGAACAGGGATGGCTACACCTTC
cdr3_aa: CASSTNRDGYTF

v_call: TRBV7-2
d_call: .
clone_size: .
j_call: TRBJ2-1
cdr3_nt: TGTGCCAGCAGCCTTACTACAGGGAAGCCCTACAATGAGCAGTTCTTC
cdr3_aa: CASSLTTGKPYNEQFF

v_call: TRBV7-9
d_call: TRBD1
clone_size: .
j_call: TRBJ1-1
cdr3_nt: TGTGCCAGCAGCTTAGTGTTTGGGACAGACACTGAAGCTTTCTTT
cdr3_aa: CASSLVFGTDTEAFF

v_call: TRBV30
d_call: .
clone_size: .
j_call: TRBJ2-7
cdr3_nt: TGTGCCTGGAGTGTAAAGGGGGGCAGTTACGAGCAGTACTTC
cdr3_aa: CAWSVKGGSYEQYF

v_call: TRBV2
d_call: TRBD1
clone_size: .
j_call: TRBJ2-2
cdr3_nt: TGTGCCAGCAGTGGTGGACAGGGGAACACCGGGGAGCTGTTTTTT
cdr3_aa: CASSGGQGNTGELFF

v_call: TRBV7-8
d_call: .
clone_size: .
j_call: TRBJ1-5
cdr3_nt: TGTGCCAGCAGCTCGAGGGACCATAGCAATCAGCCCCAGCATTTT
cdr3_aa: CASSSRDHSNQPQHF

v_call: TRBV30
d_call: .
clone_size: .
j_call: TRBJ1-2
cdr3_nt: TGTGCCTGGAAAGGCTATGGCTACACCTTC
cdr3_aa: CAWKGYGYTF

v_call: TRBV29-1
d_call: .
clone_size: .
j_call: TRBJ1-5
cdr3_nt: TGCAGCGCTGTTTTAGGGGATCAGCCCCAGCATTTT
cdr3_aa: CSAVLGDQPQHF

v_call: TRBV4-3
d_call: .
clone_size: .
j_call: TRBJ1-6
cdr3_nt: TGCGCCAGCAGCCAAGAGTGGGGTTCACCCCTCCACTTT
cdr3_aa: CASSQEWGSPLHF

v_call: TRBV5-1
d_call: .
clone_size: .
j_call: TRBJ2-3
cdr3_nt: TGCGCCAGCAGCTTGGGACGGGGACTTAGCACAGATACGCAGTATTTT
cdr3_aa: CASSLGRGLSTDTQYF

v_call: TRBV19
d_call: .
clone_size: few
j_call: TRBJ1-6
cdr3_nt: TGTGCCAGTACCTCTGCGGGCCTAAATTCACCCCTCCACTTT
cdr3_aa: CASTSAGLNSPLHF

v_call: TRBV29-1
d_call: .
clone_size: .
j_call: TRBJ1-1
cdr3_nt: TGCAGCGTTCTTAAACAGGTGAACACTGAAGCTTTCTTT
cdr3_aa: CSVLKQVNTEAFF

v_call: TRBV18
d_call: .
clone_size: .
j_call: TRBJ1-1
cdr3_nt: TGTGCCAGCTCACCCCAGGGGCCCAGGAACACTGAAGCTTTCTTT
cdr3_aa: CASSPQGPRNTEAFF

v_call: TRBV9
d_call: TRBD1
clone_size: .
j_call: TRBJ2-1
cdr3_nt: TGTGCCAGCAGCGTAGATTTCGGCCGGGACAGGGGTAGGAATGAGCAGTTCTTC
cdr3_aa: CASSVDFGRDRGRNEQFF

v_call: TRBV10-2
d_call: .
clone_size: .
j_call: TRBJ2-1
cdr3_nt: TGCGCCAGCAGGGACAGCTCCTACAATGAGCAGTTCTTC
cdr3_aa: CASRDSSYNEQFF

v_call: TRBV19
d_call: TRBD2
clone_size: few
j_call: TRBJ2-1
cdr3_nt: TGTGCCAGTAGTAGGACTAGCGGGGGGGCCAATGAGCAGTTCTTC
cdr3_aa: CASSRTSGGANEQFF

v_call: TRBV29-1
d_call: .
clone_size: .
j_call: TRBJ2-4
cdr3_nt: TGCAGCGTTGAATCCGTAGCCAAAAACATTCAGTACTTC
cdr3_aa: CSVESVAKNIQYF

v_call: TRBV9
d_call: .
clone_size: once
j_call: TRBJ2-5
cdr3_nt: TGTGCCAGCAGCTACGGGGAGACCCAGTACTTC
cdr3_aa: CASSYGETQYF

v_call: TRBV5-1
d_call: TRBD1
clone_size: .
j_call: TRBJ2-2
cdr3_nt: TGCGCCAGCAGCTCGACAGGGGCGAACACCGGGGAGCTGTTTTTT
cdr3_aa: CASSSTGANTGELFF

v_call: TRBV29-1
d_call: .
clone_size: few
j_call: TRBJ1-1
cdr3_nt: TGCAGCGTCGGAACCCTGACAGGAAAGACTGAAGCTTTCTTT
cdr3_aa: CSVGTLTGKTEAFF

v_call: TRBV27
d_call: .
clone_size: .
j_call: TRBJ1-2
cdr3_nt: TGTGCCAGCAGTTTCCGTGGGACACCCGGTGGTGGCTACACCTTC
cdr3_aa: CASSFRGTPGGGYTF

v_call: TRBV5-1
d_call: TRBD1
clone_size: few
j_call: TRBJ1-2
cdr3_nt: TGCGCCAGCAGCGAGGACAGGGGTTGGAATGGCTACACCTTC
cdr3_aa: CASSEDRGWNGYTF

v_call: TRBV7-3
d_call: .
clone_size: few
j_call: TRBJ2-3
cdr3_nt: TGTGCCAGCAGCCCCCAAGGGGCCCGCACAGATACGCAGTATTTT
cdr3_aa: CASSPQGARTDTQYF

v_call: TRBV5-6
d_call: TRBD2
clone_size: many
j_call: TRBJ2-2
cdr3_nt: TGTGCCAGCAGCTTGGTCACAGCGGGGGAATACACCGGGGAGCTGTTTTTT
cdr3_aa: CASSLVTAGEYTGELFF

v_call: TRBV18
d_call: .
clone_size: .
j_call: TRBJ2-3
cdr3_nt: TGTGCCAGCTCACCACCGTTATCTGGGGAGTCTGCAGATACGCAGTATTTT
cdr3_aa: CASSPPLSGESADTQYF

v_call: TRBV7-2
d_call: .
clone_size: .
j_call: TRBJ1-1
cdr3_nt: TGTGCCAGCCGTTCGACAGGAATGAACACTGAAGCTTTCTTT
cdr3_aa: CASRSTGMNTEAFF

v_call: TRBV11-2
d_call: .
clone_size: few
j_call: TRBJ1-4
cdr3_nt: TGTGCCAGCAGCTCCTCATGGACTAATGAAAAACTGTTTTTT
cdr3_aa: CASSSSWTNEKLFF

v_call: TRBV29-1
d_call: .
clone_size: .
j_call: TRBJ2-3
cdr3_nt: TGCAGCGTTGCAGGGAGATACACAGATACGCAGTATTTT
cdr3_aa: CSVAGRYTDTQYF

v_call: TRBV7-2
d_call: .
clone_size: .
j_call: TRBJ1-3
cdr3_nt: TGTGCCAGCAGCCAACAGGGTTCTGGAAACACCATATATTTT
cdr3_aa: CASSQQGSGNTIYF

v_call: TRBV11-2
d_call: TRBD1
clone_size: .
j_call: TRBJ2-5
cdr3_nt: TGTGCCAGCAGCACCTGGGACAGAGAGACCCAGTACTTC
cdr3_aa: CASSTWDRETQYF

v_call: TRBV30
d_call: TRBD2
clone_size: .
j_call: TRBJ2-4
cdr3_nt: TGTGCCTGGGGGAGGGAGAGCATTCAGTACTTC
cdr3_aa: CAWGRESIQYF

v_call: TRBV30
d_call: .
clone_size: .
j_call: TRBJ2-1
cdr3_nt: TGTGCCTGGAGTCCCCGGTTGGACTCGTTTTCCTACAATGAGCAGTTCTTC
cdr3_aa: CAWSPRLDSFSYNEQFF

v_call: TRBV23-1
d_call: .
clone_size: .
j_call: TRBJ2-1
cdr3_nt: TGCGCCAGCGGTGTGGACAAGTACAATGAGCAGTTCTTC
cdr3_aa: CASGVDKYNEQFF

v_call: TRBV7-2
d_call: .
clone_size: once
j_call: TRBJ1-6
cdr3_nt: TGTGCCAGCAGCTTAGCCGTTTTTCCAGTAAATTCACCCCTCCACTTT
cdr3_aa: CASSLAVFPVNSPLHF